The T cell receptor (beta chain) under discussion was sequenced for a study of blood T cell repertoires in COVID-19. Trimming took 2 bases from V and 0 from J, leaving 8 bases between them. The CDR3 is made up of 16 amino acids. Germline V lookup: CDR1 SGHVS, CDR2 FQNEAQ. Authors' analysis steps: Amplified reference gene primers provided the basis for estimating nucleated cell counts. Method: immunoSEQ multiplex PCR; TCRdb's copy keeps in-frame clones and lacks some. That table gives V, J and clone size, and the DNA gave D and trimming. The table lists around 160,000 clones, around 84% of them singletons, with around 35% in the top ten.

The receptor was isolated from a human donor in a cohort sampled during active COVID-19. The V gene is TRBV7-8, the J gene TRBJ1-6; a weak D match, TRBD1 (5 bases). Sequencing was carried out using peripheral blood. The CDR3 spells CASSLQGSSYNSPLHF. The DNA of the CDR3 is TGTGCCAGCAGCTTACAGGGAAGCTCCTATAATTCACCCCTCCACTTT.